A single sample is the source of the 27 T cell receptor beta chains below, sequenced in a study of human T cells and chemical hapten exposure. TCRdb re-called the RACE reads with MiXCR, one entry per CDR3 protein. This table holds about 90,000 distinct CDR3 sequences, approximately 11% found once. The time point was: patch test 3, about 24 weeks after DPC sensitization. Described treatment: therapeutic diphenylcyclopropenone sensitization with weekly scalp DPC. Specimen: whole blood, collected in connection with sensitization to the hapten diphenylcyclopropenone (DPC). The source of these receptors is a woman aged 25 to 39 with alopecia areata. Some clones in this sample may be carry-over from other donors' samples.

CDR3 sequence: CASSANGGTEHF. For the CDR3, the DNA is TGTGCCAGCAGCGCGAATGGGGGTACGGAGCATTTT. V and J are TRBV28 and TRBJ1-5; tentatively, D is TRBD1 (5 bases). The V gene lost 6 bases and the J gene lost 14 bases, with 17 bases spanning the gap. This CDR3 contains 12 residues. Germline V lookup: CDR1 MDHEN, CDR2 SYDVKM.

This clonotype was detected many times. V and J are TRBV6-6 and TRBJ1-4, with TRBD1 as a possible D gene (6 bases). V was clipped by 4 bases and J by 4 bases, with 19 bases between them. In germline, CDR1 is MNHNY, CDR2 SVGAGI (reference sequence). This CDR3 has 17 amino acids. In DNA form, the CDR3 reads TGTGCCAGCAGTTCAGACAAACGACAGGAGTTTAATGAAAAACTGTTTTTT. Its translation: CASSSDKRQEFNEKLFF.

This clonotype was seen at least ten times. V gene TRBV29-1 combines with J gene TRBJ1-3, with D possibly being TRBD1 (6 bases). CDR1 and CDR2 (germline): SQVTM, ANQGSEA. V was cut by 4 bases and J by 3 bases, with 7 bases left in between. This CDR3 region has 12 residues. The CDR3 DNA follows: TGCAGCGTTGGACAGGATGGAAACACCATATATTTT. Translation: CSVGQDGNTIYF. Together with reference TRBV29-1 and TRBJ1-3, the CDR3 gives the full variable domain: SAVISQKPSRDICQRGTSLTIQCQVDSQVTMMFWYRQQPGQSLTLIATANQGSEATYESGFVIDKFPISRPNLTFSTLTVSNMSPEDSSIYLCSVGQDGNTIYFGEGSWLTVV.

This sequence joins TRBV7-2 and TRBJ2-3, with 7 bases fitting TRBD2. This CDR3 comprises 17 residues. V lost 5 bases to trimming and J lost 5 bases; unmatched junction nucleotides: 16. Germline CDR1 reads SGHTA; CDR2 reads FQGNSA. The CDR3 DNA follows: TGTGCCAGCAGCGCCACCCAAAGACTAGCAAGAGGAGATACGCAGTATTTT. This codes for CASSATQRLARGDTQYF.

This clonotype was detected ten times or more. The chain uses TRBV29-1 and TRBJ2-2; possibly TRBD1 for D (5 bases). Germline CDR1 and CDR2: SQVTM and ANQGSEA. This CDR3 region has 13 residues. Trimming cost V 5 bases and J 3 bases, with 10 bases left between them. For the CDR3, the DNA is TGCAGCGTTCGAGACAGAGACACCGGGGAGCTGTTTTTT. This gives the protein CSVRDRDTGELFF.

This sequence joins TRBV6-6 and TRBJ2-7; TRBD1 agrees at 8 bases. The CDR3 is made up of 14 amino acids. V lost 6 bases, J lost 2 bases, and 6 bases stayed unmatched. Germline V gene data show CDR1 as MNHNY and CDR2 as SVGAGI (reference sequence). CDR3 residues: CASRAGTGTYEQYF. The CDR3 bases are TGTGCCAGCAGGGCCGGGACAGGTACCTACGAGCAGTACTTC.

This clonotype was detected ten times or more. The chain is built from TRBV6-2 or TRBV6-3 and TRBJ1-2; 7 nucleotides agree with TRBD1. From germline, CDR1 is MNHEY and CDR2 SVGEGT. CDR3 length equals 19 residues. The trim removed 2 bases at V and 1 base at J, leaving 16 bases unmatched. The CDR3, as DNA: TGTGCCAGCAGTTACCCCGGCTGGGGGCCGGGACAGCTTAACTATGGCTACACCTTC. Protein sequence: CASSYPGWGPGQLNYGYTF.

This clonotype was observed at least ten times. The chain uses TRBV6-2 or TRBV6-3 and TRBJ2-1; the match to TRBD2 covers 12 bases. This CDR3 has 15 residues. The germline CDR1 and CDR2 sequences are MNHEY and SVGEGT. J lost 8 bases, V lost 5 bases, and 7 bases had no gene match. CDR3 residues: CASSQTSGSRDEQFF. CDR3 DNA sequence: TGTGCCAGCAGTCAGACTAGCGGGAGTAGAGATGAGCAGTTCTTC.

V and J are TRBV20-1 and TRBJ2-7; 11 bases are shared with TRBD2. Germline CDR1 reads DFQATT; CDR2 reads SNEGSKA (reference sequence). The ends lost 6 bases at V and 5 bases at J; junction bases unmatched: 9. This CDR3 is built from 14 residues. The DNA for the CDR3 is TGCAGTGCCCCCCTCAGACTAGCGGGGCACGAGCAGTACTTC. Encoded protein: CSAPLRLAGHEQYF.

This clonotype was counted at least ten times. The chain links TRBV10-1 to TRBJ2-2; D call uncertain. Germline V CDR1 and CDR2: WNHNN, SYGVQD (reference sequence). The CDR3 runs to 13 residues. V was shortened by 7 bases and J by 2 bases, with 8 bases between the two germline ends. The DNA for the CDR3 is TGCGCCAGCAATCCCGCTAACACCGGGGAGCTGTTTTTT. It encodes CASNPANTGELFF.

Ten or more counts support this clonotype. V and J are TRBV27 and TRBJ2-7; D gene uncertain. The CDR3 is 15 residues long. Germline values: CDR1 MNHEY, CDR2 SMNVEV (reference sequence). Trimming took off 7 bases at V and 2 bases at J, with 18 bases between the two ends. The CDR3 DNA sequence: TGTGCCAGCAACCCCTTCAGAGCGAATACCTACGAGCAGTACGTC. It specifies CASNPFRANTYEQYV.

This clonotype was picked up many times. The J gene is TRBJ1-2, the V gene TRBV12-3 or TRBV12-4; D gene uncertain. The CDR3 totals 15 residues. V was cut by 6 bases and J by 1 base, with 15 bases left in between. The CDR3 spells CASSLGGGINYGYTF. The DNA of the CDR3 is TGTGCCAGCAGCCTGGGCGGAGGAATTAACTATGGCTACACCTTC.

CDR3 in DNA: TGTGCCAGCAGCCTACAGGGTAGAAGGGTGGAGACCCAGTACTTC. This sequence encodes CASSLQGRRVETQYF. This chain links TRBV6-5 with TRBJ2-5; D perhaps matches TRBD1 (6 bases). The CDR3 loop spans 15 amino acids. The V end was cut by 6 bases, the J end by 5 bases, with 19 bases between. Germline CDR1 is MNHEY and CDR2 is SVGAGI.

This chain uses TRBV27 with TRBJ2-7; 7 nucleotides align to TRBD2. After removal of 5 bases from V and 9 bases from J, the junction contained 13 bases not matched to a gene. The CDR3 is made up of 14 amino acids. Germline V gives CDR1 MNHEY, CDR2 SMNVEV (reference sequence). The CDR3 sequence is CASSPRESAVRQYF. As DNA, the CDR3 is TGTGCCAGCAGTCCGCGGGAGTCCGCTGTACGGCAGTACTTC.

In its sample, this clonotype was seen many times. The gene calls are TRBV20-1 and TRBJ1-1, with D maybe TRBD1 (6 bases). Germline loops: CDR1 DFQATT, CDR2 SNEGSKA (reference sequence). V lost 0 bases and J 5 bases, leaving 10 bases between the germline ends. This CDR3 comprises 13 residues. The CDR3 DNA reads as TGCAGTGCTAGAGAATTACAGGGAACTGAAGCTTTCTTT. This translates into CSARELQGTEAFF.

This clonotype was counted at least ten times. V usage is TRBV3-1 and J usage is TRBJ1-5; no clear D gene. V gave up 11 bases and J gave up 3 bases, with 8 bases separating them. Germline V gene data show CDR1 as LGHDT and CDR2 as YNNKEL (reference sequence). The CDR3 length is 11 residues. CDR3 protein: CAAGVNQPQHF. The CDR3 DNA is TGTGCCGCGGGCGTCAATCAGCCCCAGCATTTT.

This clonotype was picked up many times. The rearrangement links TRBV7-8 to TRBJ2-5; possible D gene TRBD1, 6 bases. The germline gives CDR1 SGHVS, CDR2 FQNEAQ. Trimming stripped 1 base from V and 2 bases from J, with 14 bases between. The CDR3 has 16 residues. CDR3 in DNA: TGTGCCAGCAGCTTAGGACAGGACGGCAAGCAAGAGACCCAGTACTTC. Encoded protein: CASSLGQDGKQETQYF.

This clonotype was seen a few times. In nucleotides, the CDR3 is TGTGCCAGCAGCTTAGCTAGCGGGGGAGTCTACGAGCAGTACTTC. This codes for CASSLASGGVYEQYF. The chain uses TRBV7-2 and TRBJ2-7; 9 bases line up with TRBD2. V lost 0 bases, J lost 3 bases, and 3 bases stayed unmatched. Germline CDR1 and CDR2: SGHTA and FQGNSA. The CDR3 runs to 15 residues.

This clonotype was detected only a few times. This chain joins TRBV19 and TRBJ2-5; TRBD1 might be the D (5 bases). CDR3 length equals 18 residues. V lost 3 bases and J lost 6, with 26 bases in between. Germline V gene lookup returns CDR1 LNHDA and CDR2 SQIVND (reference sequence). CDR3 DNA sequence: TGTGCCAGTAGTATTGGTCAAAGCAGGACAACCCAAGAGAAGACCCAGTACTTC. Its translation is CASSIGQSRTTQEKTQYF.

The sample holds many counts of this clonotype. The gene calls are TRBV29-1 and TRBJ1-1; D call uncertain. Looked up from germline, CDR1 is SQVTM and CDR2 is ANQGSEA. CDR3 length: 13 residues. Trimming shortened V by 5 bases and J by 3 bases, and 13 bases separated the two germline ends. In nucleotides, the CDR3 is TGCAGCGTTCGAGAAGCCCTAGACACTGAAGCTTTCTTT. Translating it yields CSVREALDTEAFF. The variable domain in full, completed from reference TRBV29-1 and TRBJ1-1, reads SAVISQKPSRDICQRGTSLTIQCQVDSQVTMMFWYRQQPGQSLTLIATANQGSEATYESGFVIDKFPISRPNLTFSTLTVSNMSPEDSSIYLCSVREALDTEAFFGQGTRLTVV.

This clonotype was counted only a few times. This chain links TRBV4-3 with TRBJ2-1, with D possibly matching TRBD2 (6 bases). The germline V gene has CDR1 LGHNA and CDR2 YSLEER. V dropped 0 bases and J dropped 4 bases, with 13 bases sitting between them. This CDR3 contains 16 residues. The CDR3 region is CASSQDYGGGYNEQFF. CDR3 in DNA: TGCGCCAGCAGCCAAGATTATGGGGGAGGTTACAATGAGCAGTTCTTC.

This clonotype came up a few times. V is TRBV12-3 or TRBV12-4 and J is TRBJ1-1, with D maybe TRBD1 (5 bases). V was shortened by 8 bases and J by 5 bases, with 15 bases between the two germline ends. CDR3 size: 13 residues. The CDR3 spells CASGAGTYTEAFF. The CDR3 nucleotides read TGTGCCAGCGGAGCCGGGACGTATACTGAAGCTTTCTTT.

The chain joins TRBV2 to TRBJ2-1; 10 bases align to TRBD1. The V and J ends lost 3 bases and 9 bases, in that order; junction bases with no gene match: 8. CDR3 length: 15 amino acids. Germline assignment: CDR1 SNHLY and CDR2 FYNNEI. CDR3 in amino acids: CASSDLGQGKGEQFF. In nucleotides, the CDR3 is TGTGCCAGCAGTGATTTGGGACAGGGGAAGGGTGAGCAGTTCTTC.

In this sample, this clonotype turned up a few times. This chain connects TRBV16 to TRBJ2-3; D ambiguous. The CDR3 is 13 amino acids. Germline values: CDR1 KGHSY, CDR2 FQNENV. V was pared by 0 bases and J by 5 bases, with 6 bases between. The CDR3 DNA follows: TGTGCCAGCAGCCAATCGAGTGGAGATACGCAGTATTTT. This gives the protein CASSQSSGDTQYF.

This chain uses TRBV12-3 or TRBV12-4 with TRBJ1-5; D is possibly TRBD1 (6 bases). Trimming removed 7 bases at V and 5 bases at J, with 15 bases between. The CDR3 covers 14 residues. The chain's CDR3 is CASTLGGGYQPQHF. In DNA, the CDR3 is TGTGCCAGCACCCTAGGGGGGGGGTATCAGCCCCAGCATTTT.

V is TRBV28 and J is TRBJ2-7; D unresolved. The CDR3 sequence is 13 residues long. CDR1 is MDHEN, CDR2 SYDVKM, per germline. Deletions cut 4 bases from V and 0 bases from J, with 7 bases between. CDR3 DNA: TGTGCCAGCAGTTCTGACCCCTCCTACGAGCAGTACGTC. It codes for CASSSDPSYEQYV.

This clonotype appeared a single time. The CDR3 does not close with the conserved phenylalanine or tryptophan, likely indicating a read error. The chain has TRBV20-1 and TRBJ1-1, with no clear D. V was trimmed by 0 bases and J by 5 bases, leaving 13 bases between them. The CDR3 is 14 residues long. Germline V CDR1 and CDR2: DFQATT, SNEGSKA (reference sequence). This CDR3 is CSARDPGGSTEAFS. The CDR3 DNA sequence: TGCAGTGCTAGAGACCCGGGAGGATCTACTGAAGCTTTCTCT.